This T cell receptor (beta chain) was identified during a study of blood T cell repertoires in COVID-19. Across the study: Samples came from the United States, Italy and Spain, spanning acute and convalescent COVID-19. The cDNA or gDNA used as material had been derived from T cells, B-cell-depleted T cells, or PBMCs.

Original analysis: Reference gene primer amplification gave estimated nucleated cell counts. Sequenced by immunoSEQ multiplex PCR; TCRdb stores in-frame clones only, minus some. The V and J calls and the clone size are those of that table, but D and trimming were determined from the DNA. The table lists about 200,000 clones, approximately 83% of them singletons, with around 3.3% in the top ten. The CDR3 covers 14 residues. Germline CDR1 and CDR2: SGHRS and YFSETQ. J was trimmed by 10 bases and V by 3 bases; bases with no gene match: 11. V usage is TRBV5-1 and J usage is TRBJ1-1; 8 nucleotides agree with TRBD1. The specimen sequenced was peripheral blood. The clonotype was recovered from a man in his sixties with acute or convalescent COVID-19. The CDR3 DNA reads as TGCGCCAGCAGCTGGACAGGGTCTGGGAAAGGAGCTTTCTTT. Translated: CASSWTGSGKGAFF. Variable domain in full (rest from reference TRBV5-1 and TRBJ1-1): KAGVTQTPRYLIKTRGQQVTLSCSPISGHRSVSWYQQTPGQGLQFLFEYFSETQRNKGNFPGRFSGRQFSNSRSEMNVSTLELGDSALYLCASSWTGSGKGAFFGQGTRLTVV.